Listed below are T cell receptor beta chains from one sample, sequenced in a study of T-cell memory formation after mild COVID-19. TCRdb independently ran MiXCR on the 5' RACE reads; one entry per CDR3 protein. The profile shows 10,000 to 15,000 distinct CDR3 sequences, roughly 16% of them singletons. Sequencing input: PBMCs or a T cell subset sorted from them (not recorded which). The receptor set was obtained from a man younger than 35 who had mild COVID-19 (a few samples of this study predate the infection). Cell type and time point are not known. Both conserved end residues are part of each CDR3. D genes are given only for firm matches. Clone sizes are given selectively: once, few, many, or a class where the clone is expanded.

TRBJ2-5 TRBV29-1 many TRBD2 TGCAGCGTTGAAGAGAGCGGGGCAACGGAGACCCAGTACTTC CSVEESGATETQYF
TRBJ2-5 TRBV20-1 many TRBD2 TGCAGTGCTACCCCCGTAGCGGGGATCGCAGAGACCCAGTACTTC CSATPVAGIAETQYF
TRBJ2-1 TRBV18 . TRBD2 TGTGCCAGCTCACCACTAGCGGGGGAGGTACGTAATGAGCAGTTCTTC CASSPLAGEVRNEQFF
TRBJ2-7 TRBV20-1 . TRBD1 TGCAGTGCTCCCTTACCGGGACAGGGTACCTACGAGCAGTACTTC CSAPLPGQGTYEQYF
TRBJ2-3 TRBV9 many . TGTGCCAGCAGCGTAGGCGAGGTGGTTTTGAACACAGATACGCAGTATTTT CASSVGEVVLNTDTQYF
TRBJ1-6 TRBV2 few TRBD1 TGTGCCAGCAGCCCACAGGGGTGGTATTCACCCCTCCACTTT CASSPQGWYSPLHF
TRBJ2-1 TRBV5-1 . . TGCGCCAGCAGCTTGGACCCCCCTGCCTATGAGCAGTTCTTC CASSLDPPAYEQFF
TRBJ2-1 TRBV20-1 . TRBD2 TGCAGTGCTAGAGATTGGCTAGCGGGAGTGGGTGAGCAGTTCTTC CSARDWLAGVGEQFF
TRBJ1-1 TRBV6-5 few . TGTGCCAGCAGTTACTCGTTGAGGGCTGAAGCTTTCTTT CASSYSLRAEAFF
TRBJ1-1 TRBV7-2 many . TGTGCCAGCAGCTTAGCCGGGACGGCGAACACTGAAGCTTTCTTT CASSLAGTANTEAFF
TRBJ1-1 TRBV6-6 many . TGTGCCAGCAGTTACTCCAGTCCTGTAGCTGAAGCTTTCTTT CASSYSSPVAEAFF
TRBJ2-2 TRBV4-3 . . TGCGCCAGCAGCCCTAGAGTCCCCGGGGAGCTGTTTTTT CASSPRVPGELFF
TRBJ2-1 TRBV7-3 few TRBD2 TGTGCCAGCAGTGCCGGGCGGGGGGCCTACAATGAGCAGTTCTTC CASSAGRGAYNEQFF
TRBJ1-6 TRBV5-1 medium-sized . TGCGCCAGCAGCTTGGGGGACCGCCTGTATTCACCCCTCCACTTT CASSLGDRLYSPLHF
TRBJ2-7 TRBV27 many . TGTGCCAGCAGTTTAGGACAACTCTACGAGCAGTACTTC CASSLGQLYEQYF
TRBJ2-3 TRBV5-1 . . TGCGCCAGCAGCTTGGAAGATACGCAGTATTTT CASSLEDTQYF
TRBJ2-5 TRBV5-1 many . TGCGCCAGCAGTCGATTGGGGGCCACTTTTGAGACCCAGTACTTC CASSRLGATFETQYF
TRBJ2-3 TRBV6-4 . TRBD2 TGTGCCAGCAGTGAGACTAGCGGGGGCACAGATACGCAGTATTTT CASSETSGGTDTQYF
TRBJ1-1 TRBV4-1 many . TGCGCCAGCAGCGTATACAGGGTAGGGACTGAAGCTTTCTTT CASSVYRVGTEAFF
TRBJ2-1 TRBV5-6 . TRBD1 TGTGCCAGCAGTTGGGACAGGGTGATCAATGAGCAGTTCTTC CASSWDRVINEQFF
TRBJ2-1 TRBV27 . TRBD2 TGTGCCAGCAGCCTGCGGGGGGCGGGGAATGAGCAGTTCTTC CASSLRGAGNEQFF
TRBJ2-7 TRBV7-9 many . TGTGCCAGCAGCCCGGGCCCCTCCTACGAGCAGTACTTC CASSPGPSYEQYF
TRBJ2-4 TRBV18 many . TGTGCCAGCTCAAAGGACAGAGAAAACATTCAGTACTTC CASSKDRENIQYF
TRBJ1-1 TRBV4-1 many . TGCGCCAGCAGCCAAGAAGATGGTGGGAACACTGAAGCTTTCTTT CASSQEDGGNTEAFF
TRBJ2-1 TRBV20-1 many . TGCAGTGCTAGAGACAGGCCCCCCGCATTGTATGAGCAGTTCTTC CSARDRPPALYEQFF
TRBJ2-1 TRBV14 . . TGTGCCAGCAGCCATAGGGATGAGCAGTTCTTC CASSHRDEQFF
TRBJ1-1 TRBV6-6 many . TGTGCCAGCAGTTACGGGGGGTGGGTGTTCACTGAAGCTTTCTTT CASSYGGWVFTEAFF